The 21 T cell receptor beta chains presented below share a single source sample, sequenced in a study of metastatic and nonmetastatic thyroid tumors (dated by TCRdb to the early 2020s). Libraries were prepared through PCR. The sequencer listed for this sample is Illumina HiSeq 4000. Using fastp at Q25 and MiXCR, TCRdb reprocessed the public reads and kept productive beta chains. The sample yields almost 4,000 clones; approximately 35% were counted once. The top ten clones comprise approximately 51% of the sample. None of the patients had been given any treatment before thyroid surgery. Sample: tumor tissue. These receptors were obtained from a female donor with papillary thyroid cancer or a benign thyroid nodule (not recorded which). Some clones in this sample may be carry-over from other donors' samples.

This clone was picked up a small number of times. The CDR3 sequence is CASRPSGGTGELFF. The CDR3 DNA reads TGTGCCAGCAGGCCCTCTGGTGGGACCGGGGAGCTGTTTTTT. This chain connects TRBV6-1 to TRBJ2-2; D is unclear. Germline V gene data show CDR1 as MNHNS and CDR2 as SASEGT. V lost 6 bases and J lost 5, with 13 bases in between. The CDR3 is 14 residues long.

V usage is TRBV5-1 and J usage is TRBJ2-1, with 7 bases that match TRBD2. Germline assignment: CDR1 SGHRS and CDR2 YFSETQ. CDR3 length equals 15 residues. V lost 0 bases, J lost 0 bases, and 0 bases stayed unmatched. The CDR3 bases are TGCGCCAGCAGCTTGGGGGGGGGCTCCTACAATGAGCAGTTCTTC. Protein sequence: CASSLGGGSYNEQFF.

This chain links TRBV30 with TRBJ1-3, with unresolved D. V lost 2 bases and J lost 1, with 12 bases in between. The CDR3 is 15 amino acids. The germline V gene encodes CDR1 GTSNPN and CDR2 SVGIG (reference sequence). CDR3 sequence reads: CAWSRAGHSGNTIYF. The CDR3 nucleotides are TGTGCCTGGAGTAGAGCAGGCCATTCTGGAAACACCATATATTTT.

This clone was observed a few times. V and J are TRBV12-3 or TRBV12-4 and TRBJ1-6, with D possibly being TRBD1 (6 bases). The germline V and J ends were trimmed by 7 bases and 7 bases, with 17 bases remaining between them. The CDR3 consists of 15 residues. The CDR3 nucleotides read TGTGCCAGCACCTACGGGGGACAATCGAATTCACCCCTCCACTTT. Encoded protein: CASTYGGQSNSPLHF.

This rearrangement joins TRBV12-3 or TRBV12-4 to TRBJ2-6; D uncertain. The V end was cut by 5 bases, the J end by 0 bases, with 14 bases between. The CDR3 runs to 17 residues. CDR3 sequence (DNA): TGTGCCAGCAGTCGGGCAAATGCTTACTCTGGGGCCAACGTCCTGACTTTC. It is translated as CASSRANAYSGANVLTF.

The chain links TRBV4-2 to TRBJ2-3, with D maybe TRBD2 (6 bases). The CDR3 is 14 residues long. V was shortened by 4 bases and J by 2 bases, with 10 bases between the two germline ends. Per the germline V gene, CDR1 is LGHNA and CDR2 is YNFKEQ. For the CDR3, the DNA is TGTGCCAGCAGCCGGCGGGAAATCACAGATACGCAGTATTTT. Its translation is CASSRREITDTQYF.

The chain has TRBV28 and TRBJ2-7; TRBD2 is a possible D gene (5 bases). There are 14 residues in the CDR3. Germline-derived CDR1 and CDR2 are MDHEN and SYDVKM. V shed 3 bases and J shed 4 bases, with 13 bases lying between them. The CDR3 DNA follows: TGTGCCAGCAGTTTTTTCGGTGAGGGTTACGAGCAGTACTTC. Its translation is CASSFFGEGYEQYF.

The CDR3 sequence: CASSFSRYNTEAFF. The CDR3 bases are TGTGCCAGCAGTTTCTCAAGGTACAACACTGAAGCTTTCTTT. The chain carries TRBV27 and TRBJ1-1, with D unclear. The CDR3 is 14 residues long. V gave up 3 bases and J gave up 2 bases, with 10 bases separating them. Germline loops: CDR1 MNHEY, CDR2 SMNVEV (reference sequence).

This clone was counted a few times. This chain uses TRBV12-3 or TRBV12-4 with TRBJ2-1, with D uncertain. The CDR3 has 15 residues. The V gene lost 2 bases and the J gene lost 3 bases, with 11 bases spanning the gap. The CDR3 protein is CASSLQVGYYNEQFF. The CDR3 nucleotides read TGTGCCAGCAGTTTACAAGTGGGTTACTACAATGAGCAGTTCTTC.

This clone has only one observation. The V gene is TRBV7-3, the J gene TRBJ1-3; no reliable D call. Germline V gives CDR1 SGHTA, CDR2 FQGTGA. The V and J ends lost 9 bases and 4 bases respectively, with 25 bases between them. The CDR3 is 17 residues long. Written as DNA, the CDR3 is TGTGCCAGTGGATCCAGACGACTTAATCGAGGGGGAAACACCATATATTTT. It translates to CASGSRRLNRGGNTIYF. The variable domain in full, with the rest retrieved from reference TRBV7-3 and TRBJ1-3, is GAGVSQTPSNKVTEKGKYVELRCDPISGHTALYWYRQSLGQGPEFLIYFQGTGAADDSGLPNDRFFAVRPEGSVSTLKIQRTERGDSAVYLCASGSRRLNRGGNTIYFGEGSWLTVV.

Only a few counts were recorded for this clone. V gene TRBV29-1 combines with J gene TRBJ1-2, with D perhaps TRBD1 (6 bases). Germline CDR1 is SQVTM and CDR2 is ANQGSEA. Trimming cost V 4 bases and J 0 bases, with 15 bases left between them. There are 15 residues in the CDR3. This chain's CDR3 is CSVASYGTTNYGYTF. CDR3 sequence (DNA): TGCAGCGTTGCCTCTTACGGGACAACTAACTATGGCTACACCTTC.

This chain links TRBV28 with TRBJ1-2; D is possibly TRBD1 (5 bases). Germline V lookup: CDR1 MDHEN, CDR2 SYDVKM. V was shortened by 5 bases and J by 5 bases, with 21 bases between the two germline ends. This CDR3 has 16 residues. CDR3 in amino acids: CASSLLRGGKGYGYTF. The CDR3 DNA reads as TGTGCCAGCAGTCTCTTACGGGGGGGTAAAGGGTATGGCTACACCTTC.

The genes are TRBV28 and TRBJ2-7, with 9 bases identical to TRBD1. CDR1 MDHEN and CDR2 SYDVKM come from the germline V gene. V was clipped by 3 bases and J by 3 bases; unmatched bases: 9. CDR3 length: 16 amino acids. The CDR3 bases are TGTGCCAGCAGTTTGGTCCTCGACAGGGGGGGCTACGAGCAGTACTTC. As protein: CASSLVLDRGGYEQYF.

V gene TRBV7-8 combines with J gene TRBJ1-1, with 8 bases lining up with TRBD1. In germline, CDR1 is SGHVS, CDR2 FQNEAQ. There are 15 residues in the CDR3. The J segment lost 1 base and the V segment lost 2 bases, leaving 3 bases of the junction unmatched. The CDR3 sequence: CASSLFGTGNTEAFF. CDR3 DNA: TGTGCCAGCAGCTTATTTGGGACAGGGAACACTGAAGCTTTCTTT. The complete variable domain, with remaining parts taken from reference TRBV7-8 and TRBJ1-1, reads GAGVSQSPRYKVAKRGQDVALRCDPISGHVSLFWYQQALGQGPEFLTYFQNEAQLDKSGLPSDRFFAERPEGSVSTLKIQRTQQEDSAVYLCASSLFGTGNTEAFFGQGTRLTVV.

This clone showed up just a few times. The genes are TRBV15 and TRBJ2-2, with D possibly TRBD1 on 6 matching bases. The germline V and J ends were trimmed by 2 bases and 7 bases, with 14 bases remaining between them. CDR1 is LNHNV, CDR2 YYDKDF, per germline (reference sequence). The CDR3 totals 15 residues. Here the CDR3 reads CATSRQPTGDGELFF. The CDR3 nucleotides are TGTGCCACCAGCAGACAGCCGACAGGTGACGGGGAGCTGTTTTTT.

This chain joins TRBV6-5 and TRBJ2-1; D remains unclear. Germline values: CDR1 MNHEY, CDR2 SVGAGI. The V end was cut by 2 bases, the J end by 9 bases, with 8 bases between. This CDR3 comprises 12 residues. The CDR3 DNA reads TGTGCCAGCAGTTACAAAGGTGGTGAGCAGTTCTTC. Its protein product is CASSYKGGEQFF.

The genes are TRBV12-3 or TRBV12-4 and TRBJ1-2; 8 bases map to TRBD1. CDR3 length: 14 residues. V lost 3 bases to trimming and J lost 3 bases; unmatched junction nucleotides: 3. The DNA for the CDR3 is TGTGCCAGCAGTTTCAGGGGGCTTCACTATGGCTACACCTTC. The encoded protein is CASSFRGLHYGYTF.

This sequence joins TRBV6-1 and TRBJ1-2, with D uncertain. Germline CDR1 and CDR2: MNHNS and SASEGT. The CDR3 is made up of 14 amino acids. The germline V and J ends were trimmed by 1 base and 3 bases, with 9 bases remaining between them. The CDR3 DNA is TGTGCCAGCAGTGAAGGAGGCACTTACTATGGCTACACCTTC. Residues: CASSEGGTYYGYTF.

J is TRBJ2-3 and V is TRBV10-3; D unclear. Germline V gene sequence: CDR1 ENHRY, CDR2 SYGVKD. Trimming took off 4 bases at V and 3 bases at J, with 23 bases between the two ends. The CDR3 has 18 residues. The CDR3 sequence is CAISGVGRLADGTDTQYF. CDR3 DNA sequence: TGTGCCATCAGTGGAGTCGGGCGCTTGGCTGATGGGACAGATACGCAGTATTTT.

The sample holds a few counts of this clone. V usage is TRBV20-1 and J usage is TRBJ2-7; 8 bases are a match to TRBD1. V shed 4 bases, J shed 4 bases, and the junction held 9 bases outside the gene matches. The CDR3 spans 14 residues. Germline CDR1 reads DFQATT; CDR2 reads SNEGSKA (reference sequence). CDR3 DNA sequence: TGCAGTGCTATTTCAGGGGGCAATGTATACGAGCAGTACTTC. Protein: CSAISGGNVYEQYF.

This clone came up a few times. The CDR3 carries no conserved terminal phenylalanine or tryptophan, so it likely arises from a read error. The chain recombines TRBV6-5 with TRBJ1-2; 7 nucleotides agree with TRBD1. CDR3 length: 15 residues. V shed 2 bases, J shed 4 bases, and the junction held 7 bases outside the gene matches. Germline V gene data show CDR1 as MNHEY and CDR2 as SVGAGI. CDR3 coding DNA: TGTGCCAGCAGTTACGTGGGACAGATCTTCTATGGCTACACCCTC. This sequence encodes CASSYVGQIFYGYTL.